This T cell receptor (beta chain) was recorded in a study of spatial heterogeneity in lung cancer. Study overall: There were some 76 donors, all of them untreated patients with early-stage non-small cell lung cancer. Study observations and caveats: Ubiquitous expanded tumor TCRs appeared in blood more at resection than follow-up.

This clonotype was observed a few times. What it binds is not known. From germline, CDR1 is DFQATT and CDR2 SNEGSKA (reference sequence). The V gene end was trimmed by 1 base and the J gene end by 4 bases; junction bases not matched to a gene: 3. The CDR3 spans 15 residues. Time point of the sample: blood at routine non-recurrence follow-up after resection. From tumor, nontumor lung or frozen PBMC, whole RNA was taken unsorted for sequencing. Individually, TCR cDNA molecules were each labelled with a unique molecular identifier. TCRdb reprocessed the 5' RACE reads via MiXCR and lists one record per CDR3 protein. The sample yields roughly 120,000 distinct CDR3 sequences, over 9% seen once.

This chain uses TRBV20-1 with TRBJ2-2; 10 bases agree with TRBD2. Sequencing was performed on PBMCs, taken at follow-up. The TCR sequence derives from a male donor with early-stage non-small cell lung cancer. CDR3 nucleotide sequence: TGCAGTGCTAGAGGGACTAGCGGACTCACCGGGGAGCTGTTTTTT. It translates to CSARGTSGLTGELFF.